The clone carrying this T cell receptor beta chain was recorded only once. No antigen is known for it. About 10 milliliters of peripheral blood were drawn from each donor. The CDR3 spans 15 residues. V lost 0 bases and J 7 bases, leaving 16 bases between the germline ends. From germline, CDR1 is LGHDT and CDR2 YNNKEL (reference sequence). The sample belongs to a study of blood T cells in healthy people across ages. Study summary: Capture by template switching was about one barcoded beta molecule per two T cells.

Study outcomes and limitations: Per million T cells, the diversity of TCR beta decreased roughly linearly as age advanced.

The second PCR ran about 6 to 12 cycles with a sample-barcoded 5' primer and J-beta primers. TCRdb itself ran the 5' RACE reads through MiXCR, one entry per CDR3 protein. The sample lists over 1,300,000 distinct CDR3 sequences; approximately 60% were seen once. This receptor was obtained from a man younger than 30 in good health. Sample: blood. This chain links TRBV3-1 with TRBJ2-7; perhaps TRBD2 as D (5 bases). The CDR3 region is CASSQDLRVIDEQYF. CDR3 in DNA: TGTGCCAGCAGCCAAGATTTGCGGGTGATTGATGAGCAGTACTTC.